The entry below gives a single TCR beta chain sequence along with its context. Its antigen has not been determined. Base qualities are missing; no much larger clone stands one base away. Reading the germline V gene (reference sequence) gives CDR1 SGHAT and CDR2 FQDESV. From its cysteine to its phenylalanine, the CDR3 spans 13 amino acids. CDR3 DNA is the only sequence kept; it has 39 bases, read in frame from the first base. At the junction V is shortened by 11 bases and J by 8 bases; bases outside the gene matches: 11. The data originate from a study of T cell repertoires in ileal Crohn's disease (dated 2019 in TCRdb). For the study in its entirety: At the time of surgery, around 35% of patients were active smokers, and the median duration of disease was around eight years. Every patient underwent surgery because of a complication, which was stricturing disease in 61% of cases and penetrating disease in around 39%. About half of the patients received postoperative therapy: about 10 received thiopurines and 15 to 20 received anti-TNF agents. Neoterminal ileum biopsies obtained at postoperative colonoscopy were designated as M6 samples. The TCR repertoire was analysed in approximately 60 patients with Crohn's disease drawn from a prospective multicentre cohort. The study was conducted in parallel with a multicentre cohort that was designed to identify predictors of early endoscopic recurrence following ileocolonic resection. A Rutgeerts score higher than i0 was the definition used for endoscopic postoperative recurrence. A total of 171 mucosal samples from roughly 60 patients were sequenced, collected from several sites on the surgical specimen as well as at postoperative endoscopy. The paper as a whole reports these results and caveats: More high-frequency clones were carried by sorted CD8 T cells than by CD4 T cells, suggesting that mucosal expansions were mainly CD8. Endoscopic recurrence was found to be associated with higher high-frequency clone percentages at surgery, and recurrence was observed in all patients with clonality above 26.8% (18/57). Mucosal CD4 and CD8 T cells were sorted and sequenced only in a subgroup of patients, the size of which was not stated. A significantly higher proportion of clonal expansions was observed in active smokers at surgery than in non-smokers (approximately 26% vs 20%, p=0.02). Within the first year after surgery, the timing of postoperative endoscopy varied, and the median delay was around seven months.

For commercial TCRB immunosequencing, roughly 0.5 micrograms of biopsy DNA were submitted for each sample. A two-step, amplification bias-controlled multiplex PCR was used by Adaptive Biotechnology to amplify CDR3 regions from genomic DNA. Primers for every V and J gene segment were used in the first PCR, and barcodes and Illumina adapters were added in the second PCR. CDR3 libraries were sequenced using an Illumina instrument. Regarding the original processing steps: Vendor-provided pipelines were combined with custom analysis of raw data in R/Bioconductor under R version 3.3.0. Clonality, which ranges from 0 to 1, was calculated as the inverse of the normalised Shannon entropy across all productive clones. The repertoire share taken up by the top 100 clones defined high-frequency clones, and only clones that passed a 95% confidence test were kept. Repertoire diversity was measured with the Simpson index, and overlap between samples was measured with the Morisita-Horn index. TCRdb retrieved this table from immuneACCESS and kept in-frame rearrangements only. Not all clones are present; in checked studies, unresolved V genes account for under half, and no reason is known for the remainder. V and J calls and clone size are as listed in that table; D and trimming were resolved from the DNA. This sample is represented by more than 13,000 clones; around 78% of them were singletons. The ten largest make up about 4% of the sample.

The time point label of this sample denotes: neoterminal ileum biopsy at postoperative endoscopy, about 6 months after surgery. Adults with ileal or ileocolonic Crohn's disease and an indication for ileocolonic resection were eligible for inclusion. Whole ileal mucosal biopsies were stored frozen at -80°C before DNA extraction. Genomic DNA was extracted from frozen whole biopsies with a TRizol-based method and quantified on a NanoDrop 2000 spectrophotometer. The chain employs TRBV11-1 and TRBJ2-1; 8 middle bases align to TRBD2. Specimen: ileal tissue. The sequence was collected from an adult with Crohn's disease. At the DNA level, the sequence is TGTGCCTGCTCGGGGGGGTTTATCGATGAGCAGTTCTTC. Its protein reads: CACSGGFIDEQFF. Here the CDR3 is joined to the reference TRBV11-1 and TRBJ2-1 genes, and the full variable domain is: EAEVAQSPRYKITEKSQAVAFWCDPISGHATLYWYRQILGQGPELLVQFQDESVVDDSQLPKDRFSAERLKGVDSTLKIQPAELGDSAMYLCACSGGFIDEQFFGPGTRLTVL.